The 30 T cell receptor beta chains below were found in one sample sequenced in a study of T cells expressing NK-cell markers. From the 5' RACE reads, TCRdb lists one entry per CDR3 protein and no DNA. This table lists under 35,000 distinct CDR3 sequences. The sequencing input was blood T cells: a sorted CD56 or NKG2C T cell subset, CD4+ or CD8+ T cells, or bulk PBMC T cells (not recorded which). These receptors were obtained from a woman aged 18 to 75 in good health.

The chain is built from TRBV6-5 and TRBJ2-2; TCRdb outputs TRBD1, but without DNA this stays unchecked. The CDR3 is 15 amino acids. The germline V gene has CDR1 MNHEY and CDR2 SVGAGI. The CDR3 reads CASSYLQADTGELFF.

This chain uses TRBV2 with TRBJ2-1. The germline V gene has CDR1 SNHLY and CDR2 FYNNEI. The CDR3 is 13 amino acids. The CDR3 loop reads CASSEGLRDEQFF.

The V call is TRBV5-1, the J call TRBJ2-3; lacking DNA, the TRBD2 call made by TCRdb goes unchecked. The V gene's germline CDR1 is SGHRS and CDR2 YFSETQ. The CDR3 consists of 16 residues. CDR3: CASSNRLAGVTDTQYF.

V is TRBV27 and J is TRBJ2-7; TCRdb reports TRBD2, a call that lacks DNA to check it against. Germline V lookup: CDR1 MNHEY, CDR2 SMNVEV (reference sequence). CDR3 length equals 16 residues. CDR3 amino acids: CASSLSWRESIDEQYF.

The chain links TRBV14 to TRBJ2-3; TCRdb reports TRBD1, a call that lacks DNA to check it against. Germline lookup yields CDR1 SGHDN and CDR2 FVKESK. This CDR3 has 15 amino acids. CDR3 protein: CASSISGTVADTQYF.

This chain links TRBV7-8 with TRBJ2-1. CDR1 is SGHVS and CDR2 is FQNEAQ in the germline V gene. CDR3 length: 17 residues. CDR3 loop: CASSLAASGGFYNEQFF.

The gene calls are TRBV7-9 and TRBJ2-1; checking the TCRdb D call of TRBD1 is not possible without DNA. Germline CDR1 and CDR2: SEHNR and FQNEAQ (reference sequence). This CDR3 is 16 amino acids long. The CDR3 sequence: CASSESGDRDPLGQFF.

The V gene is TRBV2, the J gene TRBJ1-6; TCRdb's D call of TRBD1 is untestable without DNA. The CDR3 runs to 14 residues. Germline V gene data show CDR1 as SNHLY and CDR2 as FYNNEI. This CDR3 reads CASSDTGGWAPLHF.

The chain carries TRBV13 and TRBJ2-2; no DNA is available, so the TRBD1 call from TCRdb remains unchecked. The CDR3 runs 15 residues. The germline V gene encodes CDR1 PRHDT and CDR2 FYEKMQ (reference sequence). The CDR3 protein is CASSLARAMTGELFF.

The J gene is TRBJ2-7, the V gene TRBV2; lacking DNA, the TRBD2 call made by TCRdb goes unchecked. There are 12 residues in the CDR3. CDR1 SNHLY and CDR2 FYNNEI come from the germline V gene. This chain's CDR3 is CASLADSYEQYF.

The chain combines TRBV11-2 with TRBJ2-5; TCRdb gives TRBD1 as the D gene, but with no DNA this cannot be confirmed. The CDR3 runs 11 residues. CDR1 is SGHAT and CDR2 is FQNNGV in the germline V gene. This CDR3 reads CASSLGRDTDF.

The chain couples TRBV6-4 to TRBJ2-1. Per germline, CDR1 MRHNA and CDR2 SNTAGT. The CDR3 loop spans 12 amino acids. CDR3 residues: CASSDSNNEQFF.

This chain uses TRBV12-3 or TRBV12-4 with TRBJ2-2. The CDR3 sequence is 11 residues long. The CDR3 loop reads CASSGTGELFF.

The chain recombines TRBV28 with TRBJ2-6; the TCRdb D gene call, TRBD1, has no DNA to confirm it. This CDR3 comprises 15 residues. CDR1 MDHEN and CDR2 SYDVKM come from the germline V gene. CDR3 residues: CASSHRGSGANVLTF.

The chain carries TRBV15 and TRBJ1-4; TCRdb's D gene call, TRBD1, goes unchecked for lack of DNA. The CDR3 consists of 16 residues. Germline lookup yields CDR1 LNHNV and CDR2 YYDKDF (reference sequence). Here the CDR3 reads CATSRDRSGGAEKLFF.

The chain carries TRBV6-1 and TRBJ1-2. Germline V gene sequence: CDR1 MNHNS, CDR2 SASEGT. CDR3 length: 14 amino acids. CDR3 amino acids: CASSFADGNYGYTF.

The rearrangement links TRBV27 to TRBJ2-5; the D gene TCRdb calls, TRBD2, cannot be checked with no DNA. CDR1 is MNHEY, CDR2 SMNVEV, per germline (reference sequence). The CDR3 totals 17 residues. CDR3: CASSLFWPSGRQETQYF.

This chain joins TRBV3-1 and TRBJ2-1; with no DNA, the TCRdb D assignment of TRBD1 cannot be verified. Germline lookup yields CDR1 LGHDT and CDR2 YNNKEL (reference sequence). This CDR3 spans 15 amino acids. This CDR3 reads CASSHRTVTFDEQFF.

Here the CDR3 reads CASSLGTRNEQFF. This chain links TRBV27 with TRBJ2-1; the TCRdb call, TRBD2, lacks DNA for checking. CDR1 is MNHEY and CDR2 is SMNVEV in the germline V gene (reference sequence). CDR3 length: 13 amino acids.

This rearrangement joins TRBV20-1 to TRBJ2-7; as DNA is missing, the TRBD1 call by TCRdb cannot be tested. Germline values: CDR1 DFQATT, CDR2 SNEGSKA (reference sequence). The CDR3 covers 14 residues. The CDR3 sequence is CSARDRDRSYEQYF.

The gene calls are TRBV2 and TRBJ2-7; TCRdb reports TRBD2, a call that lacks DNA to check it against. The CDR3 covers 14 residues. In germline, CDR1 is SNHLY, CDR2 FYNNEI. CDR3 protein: CASSEKPSSYEQYF.

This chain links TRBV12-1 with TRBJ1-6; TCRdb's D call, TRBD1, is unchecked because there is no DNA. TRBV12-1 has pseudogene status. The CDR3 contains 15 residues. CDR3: CASSFRDMTNSPLHF.

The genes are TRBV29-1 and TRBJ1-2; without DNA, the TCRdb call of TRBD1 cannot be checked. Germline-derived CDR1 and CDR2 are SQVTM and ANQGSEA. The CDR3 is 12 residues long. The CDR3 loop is CSVETGSYGYTF.

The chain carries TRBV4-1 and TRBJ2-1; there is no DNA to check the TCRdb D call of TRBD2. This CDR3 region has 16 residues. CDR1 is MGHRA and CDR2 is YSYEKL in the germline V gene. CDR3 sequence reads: CASSQRDSSFYNEQFF.

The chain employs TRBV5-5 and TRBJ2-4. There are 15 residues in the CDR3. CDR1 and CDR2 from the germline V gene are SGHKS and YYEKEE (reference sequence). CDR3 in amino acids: CASSLGLVAKNIQYF.

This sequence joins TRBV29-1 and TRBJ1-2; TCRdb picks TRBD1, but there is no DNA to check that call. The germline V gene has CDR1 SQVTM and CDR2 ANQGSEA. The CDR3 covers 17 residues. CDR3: CSVEDHLQGADGYGYTF.

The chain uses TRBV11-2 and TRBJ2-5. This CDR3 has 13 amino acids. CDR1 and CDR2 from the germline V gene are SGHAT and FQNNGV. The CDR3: CASSSFIQETQYF.

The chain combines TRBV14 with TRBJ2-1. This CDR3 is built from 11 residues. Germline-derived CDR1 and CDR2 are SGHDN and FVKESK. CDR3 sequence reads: CASSQGNEQFF.

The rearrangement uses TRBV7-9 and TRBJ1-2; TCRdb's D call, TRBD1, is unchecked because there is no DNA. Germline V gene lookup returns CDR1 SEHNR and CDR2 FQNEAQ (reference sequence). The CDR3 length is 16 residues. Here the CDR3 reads CASSSNRGPANYGYTF. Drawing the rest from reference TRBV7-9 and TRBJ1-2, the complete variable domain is DTGVSQNPRHKITKRGQNVTFRCDPISEHNRLYWYRQTLGQGPEFLTYFQNEAQLEKSRLLSDRFSAERPKGSFSTLEIQRTEQGDSAMYLCASSSNRGPANYGYTFGSGTRLTVV.

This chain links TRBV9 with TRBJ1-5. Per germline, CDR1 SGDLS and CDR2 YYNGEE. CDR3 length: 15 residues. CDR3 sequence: CASSYGGTAEEVQHF.